Listed here are 2 T cell receptor beta chains from one sample, sequenced in a study of beta chain features in type 1 diabetes. General study points: The study found moderately but significantly shorter TCRB CDR3s in all four CD4+ subsets of Type 1 diabetes patients.

The entirety of the isolated RNA underwent reverse transcription, so expressed TCRB transcripts were sequenced. Only in-frame clones appear in the TCRdb table, and some are missing; sequencing was by immunoSEQ multiplex PCR. The sample contains some 150,000 clones, approximately 8.7% of which appear only once. Their specific antigens are unknown. Sample: central memory CD4+ T cells from blood. Receptors were obtained from a woman in her twenties or thirties with type 1 diabetes.

The chain carries TRBV5-1 and TRBJ2-1, with 12 positions matching TRBD2. The junction had 12 bases not matched to a gene; V was cut back by 2 bases and J by 9 bases. Germline-derived CDR1 and CDR2 are SGHRS and YFSETQ. The CDR3 has 17 amino acids. CDR3 DNA sequence: TGCGCCAGCAGCTTCAGGCTAGCGGGAGGGCCTTCAGGTGAGCAGTTCTTC. It codes for CASSFRLAGGPSGEQFF.

This rearrangement joins TRBV6-5 to TRBJ2-1, with D maybe TRBD2 (6 bases). The V end was cut by 4 bases, the J end by 6 bases, with 19 bases between. CDR3 length equals 16 residues. Germline V gene lookup returns CDR1 MNHEY and CDR2 SVGAGI. CDR3 sequence: CASSSGTSWRGNEQFF. CDR3 coding DNA: TGTGCCAGCAGTTCCGGGACTTCCTGGCGGGGCAATGAGCAGTTCTTC.